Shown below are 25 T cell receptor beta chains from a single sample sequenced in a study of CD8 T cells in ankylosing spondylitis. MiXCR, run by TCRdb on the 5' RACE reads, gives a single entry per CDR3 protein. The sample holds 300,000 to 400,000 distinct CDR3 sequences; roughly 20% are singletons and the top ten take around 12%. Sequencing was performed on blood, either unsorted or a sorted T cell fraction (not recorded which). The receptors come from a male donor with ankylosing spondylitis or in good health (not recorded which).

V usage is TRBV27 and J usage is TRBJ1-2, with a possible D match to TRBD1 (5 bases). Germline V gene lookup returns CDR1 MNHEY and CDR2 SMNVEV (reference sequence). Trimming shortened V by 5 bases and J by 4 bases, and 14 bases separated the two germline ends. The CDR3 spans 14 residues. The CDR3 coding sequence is TGTGCCAGCAGTCCGCCCGGGGACCCCTATGGCTACACCTTC. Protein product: CASSPPGDPYGYTF.

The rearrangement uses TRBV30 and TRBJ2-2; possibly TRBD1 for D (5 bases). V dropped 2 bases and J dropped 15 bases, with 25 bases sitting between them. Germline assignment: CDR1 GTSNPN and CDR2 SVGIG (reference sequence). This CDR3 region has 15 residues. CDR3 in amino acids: CAWSFVGARFDPLFF. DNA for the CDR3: TGTGCCTGGAGTTTCGTTGGGGCCCGGTTCGATCCGTTGTTTTTT.

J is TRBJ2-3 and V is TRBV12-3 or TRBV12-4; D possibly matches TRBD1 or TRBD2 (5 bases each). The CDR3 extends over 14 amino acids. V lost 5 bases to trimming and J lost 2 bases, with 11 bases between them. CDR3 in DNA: TGTGCCAGCAGTCCTGGGGGAGACACAGATACGCAGTATTTT. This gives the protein CASSPGGDTDTQYF.

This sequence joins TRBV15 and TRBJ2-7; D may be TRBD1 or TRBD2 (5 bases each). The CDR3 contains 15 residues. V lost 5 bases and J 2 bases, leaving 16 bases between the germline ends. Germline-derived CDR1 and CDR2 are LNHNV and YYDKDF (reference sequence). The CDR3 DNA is TGTGCCACCAGCGGGAGAGAGGGGTCACCCTACGAGCAGTACTTC. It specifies CATSGREGSPYEQYF.

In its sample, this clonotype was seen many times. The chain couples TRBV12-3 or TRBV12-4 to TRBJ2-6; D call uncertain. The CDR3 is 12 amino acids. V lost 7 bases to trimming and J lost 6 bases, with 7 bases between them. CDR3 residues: CASTFPANVLTF. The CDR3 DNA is TGTGCCAGCACTTTCCCGGCCAACGTCCTGACTTTC.

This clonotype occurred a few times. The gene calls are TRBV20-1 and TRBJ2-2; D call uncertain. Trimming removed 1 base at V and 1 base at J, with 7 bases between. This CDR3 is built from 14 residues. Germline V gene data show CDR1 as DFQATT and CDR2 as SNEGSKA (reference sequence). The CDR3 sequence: CSARGPLNTGELFF. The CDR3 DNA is TGCAGTGCTAGAGGTCCCTTGAACACCGGGGAGCTGTTTTTT.

For the CDR3, the DNA is TGTGCCAGCAATCACGGGGATACGCAGTATTTT. Protein sequence: CASNHGDTQYF. The chain employs TRBV12-3 or TRBV12-4 and TRBJ2-3, with D uncertain. The CDR3 sequence is 11 residues long. The V end was cut by 7 bases, the J end by 6 bases, with 8 bases between.

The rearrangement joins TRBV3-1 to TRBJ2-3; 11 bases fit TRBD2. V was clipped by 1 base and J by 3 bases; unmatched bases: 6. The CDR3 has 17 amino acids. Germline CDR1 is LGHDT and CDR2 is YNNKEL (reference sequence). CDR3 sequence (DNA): TGTGCCAGCAGCCAAGGGTTTAGCGGGGGGGGGACAGATACGCAGTATTTT. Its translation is CASSQGFSGGGTDTQYF.

CDR3 sequence reads: CASRDSSTSTDTQYF. The DNA of the CDR3 is TGTGCCAGCAGAGATAGCTCCACTAGCACAGATACGCAGTATTTT. The chain uses TRBV27 and TRBJ2-3; no clear D gene. Germline V lookup: CDR1 MNHEY, CDR2 SMNVEV (reference sequence). This CDR3 has 15 amino acids. V lost 6 bases, J lost 0 bases, and 13 bases lay in between.

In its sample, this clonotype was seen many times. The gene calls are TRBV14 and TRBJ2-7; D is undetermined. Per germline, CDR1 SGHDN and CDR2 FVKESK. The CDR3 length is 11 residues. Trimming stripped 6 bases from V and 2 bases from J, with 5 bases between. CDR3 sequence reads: CASSQTYEQYF. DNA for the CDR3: TGTGCCAGCAGTCAAACCTACGAGCAGTACTTC. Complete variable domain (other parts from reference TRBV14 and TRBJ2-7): EAGVTQFPSHSVIEKGQTVTLRCDPISGHDNLYWYRRVMGKEIKFLLHFVKESKQDESGMPNNRFLAERTGGTYSTLKVQPAELEDSGVYFCASSQTYEQYFGPGTRLTVT.

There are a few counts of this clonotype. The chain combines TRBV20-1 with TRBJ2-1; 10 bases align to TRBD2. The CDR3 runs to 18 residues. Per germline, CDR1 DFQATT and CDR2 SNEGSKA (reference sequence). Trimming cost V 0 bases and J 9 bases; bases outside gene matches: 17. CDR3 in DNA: TGCAGTGCTAGAGATCTCGTTAGAAGCGGGGGGGCCGCTAGTGAGCAGTTCTTC. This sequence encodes CSARDLVRSGGAASEQFF.

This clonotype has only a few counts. As DNA, the CDR3 is TGCAGTGCTAGAGCTTGGACAGGGCCCGACTCTGGGGCCAACGTCCTGACTTTC. It encodes CSARAWTGPDSGANVLTF. V is TRBV20-1 and J is TRBJ2-6, with TRBD1 matching over 8 bases. With 1 base clipped from V and 0 bases from J, the junction kept 8 bases outside the gene matches. CDR1 is DFQATT and CDR2 is SNEGSKA in the germline V gene (reference sequence). This CDR3 has 18 residues.

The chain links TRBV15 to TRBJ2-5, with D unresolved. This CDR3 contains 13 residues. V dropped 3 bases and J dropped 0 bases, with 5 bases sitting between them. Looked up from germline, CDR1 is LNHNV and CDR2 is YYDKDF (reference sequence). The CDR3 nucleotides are TGTGCCACCAGCAGTAACAACCAAGAGACCCAGTACTTC. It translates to CATSSNNQETQYF.

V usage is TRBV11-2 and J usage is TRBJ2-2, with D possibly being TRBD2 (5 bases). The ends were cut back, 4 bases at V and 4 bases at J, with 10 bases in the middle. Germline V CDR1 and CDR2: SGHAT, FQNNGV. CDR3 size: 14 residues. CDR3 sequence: CASSSGLATGELFF. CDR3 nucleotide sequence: TGTGCCAGCAGCTCGGGCCTAGCCACCGGGGAGCTGTTTTTT.

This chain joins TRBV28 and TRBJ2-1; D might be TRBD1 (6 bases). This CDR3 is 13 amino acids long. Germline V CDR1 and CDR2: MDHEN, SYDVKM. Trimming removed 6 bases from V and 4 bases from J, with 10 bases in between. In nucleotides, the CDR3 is TGTGCCAGCAGAAACGGACAGTACAATGAGCAGTTCTTC. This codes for CASRNGQYNEQFF. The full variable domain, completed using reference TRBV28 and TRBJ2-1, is DVKVTQSSRYLVKRTGEKVFLECVQDMDHENMFWYRQDPGLGLRLIYFSYDVKMKEKGDIPEGYSVSREKKERFSLILESASTNQTSMYLCASRNGQYNEQFFGPGTRLTVL.

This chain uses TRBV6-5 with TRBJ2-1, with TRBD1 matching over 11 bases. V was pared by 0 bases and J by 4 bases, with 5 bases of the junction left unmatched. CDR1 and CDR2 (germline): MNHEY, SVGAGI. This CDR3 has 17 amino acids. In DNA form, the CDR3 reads TGTGCCAGCAGTTACTCCGGGACAGGGGGGGTGTACAATGAGCAGTTCTTC. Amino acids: CASSYSGTGGVYNEQFF.

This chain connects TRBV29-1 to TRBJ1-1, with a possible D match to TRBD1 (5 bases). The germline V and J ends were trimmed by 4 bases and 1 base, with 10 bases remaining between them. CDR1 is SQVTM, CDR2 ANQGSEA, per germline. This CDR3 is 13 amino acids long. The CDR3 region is CSVVFGGNTEAFF. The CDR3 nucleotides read TGCAGCGTTGTATTTGGGGGGAACACTGAAGCTTTCTTT. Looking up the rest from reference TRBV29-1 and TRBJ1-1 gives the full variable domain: SAVISQKPSRDICQRGTSLTIQCQVDSQVTMMFWYRQQPGQSLTLIATANQGSEATYESGFVIDKFPISRPNLTFSTLTVSNMSPEDSSIYLCSVVFGGNTEAFFGQGTRLTVV.

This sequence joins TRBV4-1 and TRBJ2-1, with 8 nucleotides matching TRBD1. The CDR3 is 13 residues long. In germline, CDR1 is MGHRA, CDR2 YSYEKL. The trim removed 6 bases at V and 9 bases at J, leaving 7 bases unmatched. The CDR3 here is CASRQGAVGEQFF. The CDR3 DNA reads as TGCGCCAGCAGGCAGGGGGCTGTCGGTGAGCAGTTCTTC.

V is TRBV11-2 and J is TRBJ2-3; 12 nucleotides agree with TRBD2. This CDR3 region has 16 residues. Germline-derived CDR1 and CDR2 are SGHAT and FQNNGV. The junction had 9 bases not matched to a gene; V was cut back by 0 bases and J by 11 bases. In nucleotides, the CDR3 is TGTGCCAGCAGCTTAGATCGCCTAGCGGGGGGGCCGGGGCAGTATTTT. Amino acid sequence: CASSLDRLAGGPGQYF.

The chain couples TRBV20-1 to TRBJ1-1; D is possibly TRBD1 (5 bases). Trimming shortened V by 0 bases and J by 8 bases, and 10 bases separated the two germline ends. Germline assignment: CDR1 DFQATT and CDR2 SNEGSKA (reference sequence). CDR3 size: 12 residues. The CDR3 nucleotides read TGCAGTGCTAGAGATTTGGGGGTAGAAGCTTTCTTT. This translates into CSARDLGVEAFF.

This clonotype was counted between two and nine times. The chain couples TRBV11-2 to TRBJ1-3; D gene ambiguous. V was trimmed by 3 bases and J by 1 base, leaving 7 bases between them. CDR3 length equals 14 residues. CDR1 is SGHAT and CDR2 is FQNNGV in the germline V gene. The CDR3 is CASSFTGSGNTIYF. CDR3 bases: TGTGCCAGCAGCTTTACGGGGTCTGGAAACACCATATATTTT.

CDR3 loop: CASSSNAGGRFSPLHF. In DNA, the CDR3 is TGTGCCAGCAGCTCCAACGCGGGAGGGAGGTTCTCACCCCTCCACTTT. The chain employs TRBV7-8 and TRBJ1-6; D is ambiguous. CDR3 length equals 16 residues. Between the trimmed V and J ends, which lost 4 bases and 10 bases, there was a span of 20 bases. From germline, CDR1 is SGHVS and CDR2 FQNEAQ.

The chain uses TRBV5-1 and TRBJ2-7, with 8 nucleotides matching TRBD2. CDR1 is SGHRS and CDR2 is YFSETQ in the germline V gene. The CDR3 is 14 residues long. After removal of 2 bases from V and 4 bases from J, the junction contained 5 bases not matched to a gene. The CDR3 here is CASSLSGGFYEQYF. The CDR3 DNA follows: TGCGCCAGCAGCTTAAGCGGGGGCTTTTACGAGCAGTACTTC.

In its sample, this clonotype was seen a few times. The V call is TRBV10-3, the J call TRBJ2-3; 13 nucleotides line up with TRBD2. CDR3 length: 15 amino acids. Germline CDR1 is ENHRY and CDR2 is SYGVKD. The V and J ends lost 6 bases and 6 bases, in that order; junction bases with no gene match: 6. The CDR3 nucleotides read TGTGCCATCAGAGCCGGGACTAGCGGGGTGGATACGCAGTATTTT. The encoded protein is CAIRAGTSGVDTQYF.

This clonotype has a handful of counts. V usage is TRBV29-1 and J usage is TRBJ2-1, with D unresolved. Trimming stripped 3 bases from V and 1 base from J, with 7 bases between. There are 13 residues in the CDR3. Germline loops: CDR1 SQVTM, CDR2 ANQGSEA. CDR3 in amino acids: CSVEIGSYNEQFF. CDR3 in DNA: TGCAGCGTTGAGATTGGGTCCTACAATGAGCAGTTCTTC.